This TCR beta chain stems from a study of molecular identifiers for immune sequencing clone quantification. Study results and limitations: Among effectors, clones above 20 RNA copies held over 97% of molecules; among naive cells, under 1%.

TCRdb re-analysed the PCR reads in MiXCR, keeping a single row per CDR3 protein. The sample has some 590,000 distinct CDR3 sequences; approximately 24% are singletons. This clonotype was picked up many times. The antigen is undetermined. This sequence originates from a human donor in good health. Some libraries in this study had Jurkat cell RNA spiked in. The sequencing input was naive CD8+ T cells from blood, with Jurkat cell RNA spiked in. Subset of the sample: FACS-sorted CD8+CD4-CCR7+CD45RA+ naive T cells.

CDR3 protein: CASSLVQGANTDTQYF. In DNA form, the CDR3 reads TGTGCCAGCAGCTTAGTACAGGGGGCGAACACAGATACGCAGTATTTT. The V and J genes are TRBV7-6 and TRBJ2-3; TRBD1 aligns across 9 bases. Germline assignment: CDR1 SGHVS and CDR2 FNYEAQ. The CDR3 has 16 residues. Trimming took 1 base from V and 2 from J; bases not matched to a gene: 4.